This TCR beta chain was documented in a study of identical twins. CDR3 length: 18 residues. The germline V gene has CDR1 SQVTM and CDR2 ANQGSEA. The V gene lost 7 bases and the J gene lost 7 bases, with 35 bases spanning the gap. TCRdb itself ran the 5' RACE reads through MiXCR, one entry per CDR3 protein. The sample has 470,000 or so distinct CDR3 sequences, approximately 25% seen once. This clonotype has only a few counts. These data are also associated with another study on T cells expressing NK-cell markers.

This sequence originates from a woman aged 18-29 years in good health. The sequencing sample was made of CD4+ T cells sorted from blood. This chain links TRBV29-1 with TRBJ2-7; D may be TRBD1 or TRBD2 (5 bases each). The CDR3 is CSDTGTLFLAGVAWEQYF. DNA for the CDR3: TGCAGCGATACCGGGACGCTGTTCTTAGCAGGTGTGGCCTGGGAGCAGTACTTC.